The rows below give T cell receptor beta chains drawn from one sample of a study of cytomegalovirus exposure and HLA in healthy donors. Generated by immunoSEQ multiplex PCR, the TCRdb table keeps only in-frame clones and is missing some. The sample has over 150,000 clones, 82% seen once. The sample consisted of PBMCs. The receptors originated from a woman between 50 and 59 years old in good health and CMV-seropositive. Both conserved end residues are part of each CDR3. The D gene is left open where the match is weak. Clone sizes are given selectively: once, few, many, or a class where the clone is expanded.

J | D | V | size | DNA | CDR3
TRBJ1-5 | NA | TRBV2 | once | TGTGCCAGCAGTGAACCCCCGATCACCAGGAATCAGCCCCAGCATTTT | CASSEPPITRNQPQHF
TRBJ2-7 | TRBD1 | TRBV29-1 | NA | TGCAGCGTCTCCGGGACAGGGGGGTCCTACGAGCAGTACTTC | CSVSGTGGSYEQYF
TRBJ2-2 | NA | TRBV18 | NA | TGTGCCAGCTCACCACAAGAGGACACCGGGGAGCTGTTTTTT | CASSPQEDTGELFF
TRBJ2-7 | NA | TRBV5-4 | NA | TGTGCCAGCAGCTTGATGGAACCAGGCGCCTCCGAGCAGTACTTC | CASSLMEPGASEQYF
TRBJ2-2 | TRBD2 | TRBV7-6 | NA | TGTGCCAGCAGCATTTTAGCGGGGGGCGGCGGTACCGGGGAGCTGTTTTTT | CASSILAGGGGTGELFF
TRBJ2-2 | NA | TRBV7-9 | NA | TGTGCCAGCAGCGAGAGCGGAAACACCGGGGAGCTGTTTTTT | CASSESGNTGELFF
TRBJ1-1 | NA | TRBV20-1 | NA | TGCAGTGCTACAGGTCTCACTGAAGCTTTCTTT | CSATGLTEAFF
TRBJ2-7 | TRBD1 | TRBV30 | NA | TGTGCCTGGAGTGCGGGCAGGGGGCCCCCCTACGAGCAGTACTTC | CAWSAGRGPPYEQYF
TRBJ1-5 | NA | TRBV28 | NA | TGTGCCGTCACCCCGGGAGGTGGCAATCAGCCCCAGCATTTT | CAVTPGGGNQPQHF
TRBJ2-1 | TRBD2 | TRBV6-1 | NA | TGTGCCAGCAGTGCCAAAGCGGGAGGTCAGTCGGCTGAGCAGTTCTTC | CASSAKAGGQSAEQFF
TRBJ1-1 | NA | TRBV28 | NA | TGTGCCAGCAGTCTAGACGAGGAGGCTGAAGCTTTCTTT | CASSLDEEAEAFF
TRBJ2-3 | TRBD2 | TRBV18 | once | TGTGCCAGCTCTCCGACTAGCGGTGGTGATACGCAGTATTTT | CASSPTSGGDTQYF
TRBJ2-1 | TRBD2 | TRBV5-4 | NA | TGTGCCAGCAGCTTGGACAAGCGGGGGGGCTTCGATGAGCAGTTCTTC | CASSLDKRGGFDEQFF
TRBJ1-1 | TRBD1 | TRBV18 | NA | TGTGCCAGCTCCCCTTTGAGGGACAGTAAAATGAACACTGAAGCTTTCTTT | CASSPLRDSKMNTEAFF
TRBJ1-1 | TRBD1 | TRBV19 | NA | TGTGCCAGTAGTATTCAGGACAGGGATGCCACTGAAGCTTTCTTT | CASSIQDRDATEAFF
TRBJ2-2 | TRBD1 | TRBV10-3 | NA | TGCGCCATCAAACAGGGGGCGGGCACCGGGGAGCTGTTTTTT | CAIKQGAGTGELFF
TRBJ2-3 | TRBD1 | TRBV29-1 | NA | TGCAGCGTACAGGGGTGGAGCACAGATACGCAGTATTTT | CSVQGWSTDTQYF
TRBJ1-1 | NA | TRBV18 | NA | TGTGCCAGCTCACCTACAGTTGGGTCCACTGAAGCTTTCTTT | CASSPTVGSTEAFF
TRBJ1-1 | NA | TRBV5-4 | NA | TGTGCCAGCAGCCCCCACTATGGACAACCTTCTGAAGCTTTCTTT | CASSPHYGQPSEAFF
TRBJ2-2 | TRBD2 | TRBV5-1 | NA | TGCGCCAGCAGCCCTGCGGGGGGCGACACCGGGGAGCTGTTTTTT | CASSPAGGDTGELFF
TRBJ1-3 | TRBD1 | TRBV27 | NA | TGTGCCAGCAGCCGACAGGGGTTCTCTGGAAACACCATATATTTT | CASSRQGFSGNTIYF
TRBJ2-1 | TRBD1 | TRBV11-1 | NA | TGTGCCAGCACCATAATTACAGGGGGCGCGGGGGCAGACAATGAGCAGTTCTTC | CASTIITGGAGADNEQFF
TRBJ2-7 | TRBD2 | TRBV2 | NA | TGTGCCAGCGGAAGGGGACTAGCGGGAGTATCGGACGAGCAGTACTTC | CASGRGLAGVSDEQYF
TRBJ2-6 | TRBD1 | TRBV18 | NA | TGTGCCAGCTCACCTCAGACAGGGCCCACTGGGGCCAACGTCCTGACTTTC | CASSPQTGPTGANVLTF
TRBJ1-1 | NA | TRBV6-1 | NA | TGTGCCAGCAGTGCGAGGGATTCGCGGACTGAAGCTTTCTTT | CASSARDSRTEAFF
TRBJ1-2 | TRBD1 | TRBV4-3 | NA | TGCGCCAGCAGCCTATACGGGACAGGCGATTATGGCTACACCTTC | CASSLYGTGDYGYTF
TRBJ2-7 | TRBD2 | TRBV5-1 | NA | TGCGCCAGCAGCTTGAGCGGGAGTGGCTACGAGCAGTACTTC | CASSLSGSGYEQYF
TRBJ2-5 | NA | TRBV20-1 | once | TGCCGGCCGGGGGAGACCCAGTACTTC | CRPGETQYF
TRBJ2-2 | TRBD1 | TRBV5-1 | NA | TGCGCCAGCAGCCCTCCAGGGGGCGACACCGGGGAGCTGTTTTTT | CASSPPGGDTGELFF
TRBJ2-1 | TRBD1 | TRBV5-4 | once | TGTGCCAGCAGCCCGACCGCCGGACAGGGTTACAATGAGCAGTTCTTC | CASSPTAGQGYNEQFF
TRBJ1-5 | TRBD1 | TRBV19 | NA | TGTGCCAGTGGTGCTGGACAGGGTCGGAGTCAGCCCCAGCATTTT | CASGAGQGRSQPQHF
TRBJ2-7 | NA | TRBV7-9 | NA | TGTTCCAGCAGCCTTAGCTCCTACGAGCAGTACTTC | CSSSLSSYEQYF
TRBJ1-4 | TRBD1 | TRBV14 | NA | TGTGCCAGCAGCCCGACAGGGTGGAATGAAAAACTGTTTTTT | CASSPTGWNEKLFF
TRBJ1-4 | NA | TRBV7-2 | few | TGTGCCAGCAGCGGACCGGGAGCTAATGAAAAACTGTTTTTT | CASSGPGANEKLFF
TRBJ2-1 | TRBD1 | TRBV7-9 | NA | TGTGCCAGCAGCTACCGGGACAGGGGAAGGAATGAGCAGTTCTTC | CASSYRDRGRNEQFF
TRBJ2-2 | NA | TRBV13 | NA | TGTGCCAGCAGCTTAATTAAATCCATGGAGTGGACCGGGGAGCTGTTTTTT | CASSLIKSMEWTGELFF
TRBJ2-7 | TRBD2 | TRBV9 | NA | TGTGCCAGCAGCGTAGTTCGGACTAGCGGAAACTACGAGCAGTACTTC | CASSVVRTSGNYEQYF
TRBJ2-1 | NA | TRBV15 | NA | TGTGCCACCAGCAGAGTGGGGGGACTTCCCTACAATGAGCAGTTCTTC | CATSRVGGLPYNEQFF
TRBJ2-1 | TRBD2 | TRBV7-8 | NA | TGTGCCAGCAGCTTAGAAGCGGCCGGCGGGGGACCCCAGAATGAGCAGTTCTTC | CASSLEAAGGGPQNEQFF
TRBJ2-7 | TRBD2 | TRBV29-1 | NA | TGCAGCGTTGAGGTGGCTAGCGGGGGAGACGAGCAGTACTTC | CSVEVASGGDEQYF
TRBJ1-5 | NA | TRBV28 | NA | TGTGCCAGCTTGAGGAGGGATCAGCCCCAGCATTTT | CASLRRDQPQHF
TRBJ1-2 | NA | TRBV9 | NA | TGTGCCAGCAGCCCCCAGTTGGCCCCTGGCTATGGCTACACCTTC | CASSPQLAPGYGYTF
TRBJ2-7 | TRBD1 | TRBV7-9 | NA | TGTTCCAGCAGCTTTGGACAGGGCTACGAGCAGTACTTC | CSSSFGQGYEQYF
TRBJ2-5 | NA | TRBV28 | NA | TGTGCCAGCAGTGAACCGGGACTGAGGGATGGGGAGACCCAGTACTTC | CASSEPGLRDGETQYF
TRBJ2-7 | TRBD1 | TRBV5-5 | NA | TGTGCCAGCAGCTTGGAGGGACAGGGGTTCTACTTC | CASSLEGQGFYF
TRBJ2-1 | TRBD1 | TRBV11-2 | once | TGTGCCAGCAGCTTAGCCCTGACAGGGGCTTGGCAGTTCTTC | CASSLALTGAWQFF
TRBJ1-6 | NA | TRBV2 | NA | TGTGCCAGCTGCGGACAGCTCGAAGGTTCACCCCTCCACTTT | CASCGQLEGSPLHF
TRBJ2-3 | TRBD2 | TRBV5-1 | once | TGCGCCAGCAGCCCGGCGGGGGTACGCACAGATACGCAGTATTTT | CASSPAGVRTDTQYF